A single sample gave rise to the 29 T cell receptor beta chains below, sequenced in a study of T cells expressing NK-cell markers. One entry per CDR3 protein, without DNA, is what TCRdb gives after re-calling the 5' RACE reads. The sample spans about 260,000 distinct CDR3 sequences; the ten largest clones claim around 0.4%. Sequenced: blood T cells: a sorted CD56 or NKG2C T cell subset, CD4+ or CD8+ T cells, or bulk PBMC T cells (not recorded which). These receptors all stem from a young man in good health.

The V gene is TRBV6-1, the J gene TRBJ1-1; absent DNA, TCRdb's TRBD1 call cannot be checked. The length of the CDR3 is 14 residues. CDR1 is MNHNS and CDR2 is SASEGT in the germline V gene. CDR3 sequence reads: CASSLTTGIAEAFF.

This chain links TRBV7-8 with TRBJ2-1; as DNA is missing, the TRBD2 call by TCRdb cannot be tested. The CDR3 covers 14 residues. Germline V gene sequence: CDR1 SGHVS, CDR2 FQNEAQ. CDR3: CASTLLDTYNEQFF. Using reference TRBV7-8 and TRBJ2-1 for the parts outside the CDR3, the full variable domain is GAGVSQSPRYKVAKRGQDVALRCDPISGHVSLFWYQQALGQGPEFLTYFQNEAQLDKSGLPSDRFFAERPEGSVSTLKIQRTQQEDSAVYLCASTLLDTYNEQFFGPGTRLTVL.

V and J are TRBV6-1 and TRBJ2-2; TCRdb calls TRBD2, which cannot be checked without DNA. Germline V lookup: CDR1 MNHNS, CDR2 SASEGT. This CDR3 has 14 amino acids. The CDR3 here is CATTRTSGTGELFF.

The chain employs TRBV18 and TRBJ2-1; TCRdb's D call of TRBD1 is untestable without DNA. This CDR3 has 13 residues. Germline V gives CDR1 KGHSH, CDR2 LQKENI. The CDR3: CASSTDVINEQFF. Full variable domain (missing parts from reference TRBV18 and TRBJ2-1): NAGVMQNPRHLVRRRGQEARLRCSPMKGHSHVYWYRQLPEEGLKFMVYLQKENIIDESGMPKERFSAEFPKEGPSILRIQQVVRGDSAAYFCASSTDVINEQFFGPGTRLTVL.

This chain connects TRBV6-6 to TRBJ1-5. CDR1 and CDR2 from the germline V gene are MNHNY and SVGAGI (reference sequence). There are 13 residues in the CDR3. The CDR3 protein is CASSYDSNQPQHF.

This chain connects TRBV6-1 to TRBJ1-3; TCRdb gives TRBD1 as the D gene, but with no DNA this cannot be confirmed. CDR1 and CDR2 from the germline V gene are MNHNS and SASEGT. The CDR3 has 14 amino acids. Here the CDR3 reads CASRAGGSGNTIYF.

V is TRBV5-1 and J is TRBJ2-1; TCRdb designates TRBD2, a call that cannot be tested without DNA. The CDR3 contains 20 residues. In germline, CDR1 is SGHRS, CDR2 YFSETQ. Here the CDR3 reads CASSLVGTSGRVSSYNEQFF.

The J gene is TRBJ2-1, the V gene TRBV5-1; TCRdb gives TRBD2 as the D gene, but with no DNA this cannot be confirmed. The CDR3 spans 13 residues. Germline CDR1 and CDR2: SGHRS and YFSETQ. CDR3 region: CASSEDWSNEQFF.

This chain links TRBV6-2 or TRBV6-3 with TRBJ2-7. Per the germline V gene, CDR1 is MNHEY and CDR2 is SVGEGT. The CDR3 has 12 residues. The CDR3 spells CASRRLAYEQYF.

V gene TRBV29-1 combines with J gene TRBJ1-1. Looked up from germline, CDR1 is SQVTM and CDR2 is ANQGSEA. The CDR3 is 14 amino acids. This chain's CDR3 is CSVALRVANTEAFF.

The rearrangement uses TRBV4-2 and TRBJ2-1; TCRdb designates TRBD2, a call that cannot be tested without DNA. Germline CDR1 reads LGHNA; CDR2 reads YNFKEQ. This CDR3 has 12 amino acids. CDR3: CASSPTSFEQFF.

This chain connects TRBV24-1 to TRBJ2-1; TCRdb proposes TRBD2, but this gene call is untestable without DNA. The CDR3 length is 12 residues. The germline V gene has CDR1 KGHDR and CDR2 SFDVKD. CDR3 in amino acids: CATSVRGGEQFF.

This chain's CDR3 is CSISGGAVTEAFF. This chain connects TRBV29-1 to TRBJ1-1; TCRdb's D call, TRBD1, is unchecked because there is no DNA. Germline CDR1 SQVTM, CDR2 ANQGSEA. The CDR3 loop spans 13 amino acids. Full variable domain (remainder filled in from reference TRBV29-1 and TRBJ1-1): SAVISQKPSRDICQRGTSLTIQCQVDSQVTMMFWYRQQPGQSLTLIATANQGSEATYESGFVIDKFPISRPNLTFSTLTVSNMSPEDSSIYLCSISGGAVTEAFFGQGTRLTVV.

The chain has TRBV10-3 and TRBJ2-1; checking the TCRdb D call of TRBD2 is not possible without DNA. From germline, CDR1 is ENHRY and CDR2 SYGVKD. There are 14 residues in the CDR3. CDR3 loop: CAIIRTRDYNEQFF.

The chain joins TRBV7-2 to TRBJ1-2; there is no DNA to check the TCRdb D call of TRBD1. The CDR3 runs 12 residues. CDR1 is SGHTA, CDR2 FQGNSA, per germline. CDR3 loop: CASSAGGAGYTF.

J is TRBJ2-5 and V is TRBV18; the TCRdb D gene call, TRBD2, has no DNA to confirm it. Per the germline V gene, CDR1 is KGHSH and CDR2 is LQKENI. The CDR3 has 16 amino acids. The chain's CDR3 is CASSPPSGRFTETQYF.

This chain uses TRBV20-1 with TRBJ2-1. CDR3 length equals 12 residues. Germline CDR1 DFQATT, CDR2 SNEGSKA (reference sequence). The CDR3 loop is CSAVGDYNEQFF.

The chain is built from TRBV7-6 and TRBJ2-1; the D call from TCRdb, TRBD2, cannot be confirmed without DNA. Germline V CDR1 and CDR2: SGHVS, FNYEAQ. This CDR3 has 14 amino acids. This CDR3 is CAISNPEGFNEQFF.

The rearrangement links TRBV20-1 to TRBJ2-5; the D call from TCRdb, TRBD1, cannot be confirmed without DNA. CDR1 and CDR2 from the germline V gene are DFQATT and SNEGSKA (reference sequence). CDR3 size: 16 residues. This CDR3 reads CSASLGQGWVRETQYF.

The chain has TRBV12-3 or TRBV12-4 and TRBJ2-5; TCRdb's D call, TRBD1, is unchecked because there is no DNA. The CDR3 length is 14 residues. The CDR3: CASSVDRVRETQYF.

This rearrangement joins TRBV12-3 or TRBV12-4 to TRBJ1-2. This CDR3 has 13 residues. The CDR3 sequence is CASSYAGLYGYTF.

This chain links TRBV12-3 or TRBV12-4 with TRBJ2-2; without DNA, the TCRdb call of TRBD2 cannot be checked. The CDR3 has 16 residues. CDR3 in amino acids: CASSATTSVNTGELFF.

The chain links TRBV6-1 to TRBJ2-7; there is no DNA to check the TCRdb D call of TRBD2. Germline CDR1 reads MNHNS; CDR2 reads SASEGT. The CDR3 loop spans 16 amino acids. CDR3 region: CASKRTSGNQFYEQYF.

The V gene is TRBV5-1, the J gene TRBJ1-1; lacking DNA, the TRBD1 call made by TCRdb goes unchecked. This CDR3 is 14 amino acids long. Germline values: CDR1 SGHRS, CDR2 YFSETQ. The CDR3 sequence is CASSNAGWDTEAFF. The variable domain in full, with the rest retrieved from reference TRBV5-1 and TRBJ1-1, is KAGVTQTPRYLIKTRGQQVTLSCSPISGHRSVSWYQQTPGQGLQFLFEYFSETQRNKGNFPGRFSGRQFSNSRSEMNVSTLELGDSALYLCASSNAGWDTEAFFGQGTRLTVV.

This chain links TRBV7-2 with TRBJ2-5; TCRdb selects TRBD2, and the lack of DNA leaves this call unchecked. CDR1 and CDR2 from the germline V gene are SGHTA and FQGNSA. This CDR3 comprises 14 residues. The CDR3 region is CASSLWEGQETQYF.

The chain recombines TRBV29-1 with TRBJ2-3; TCRdb's D call, TRBD2, is unchecked because there is no DNA. Germline V gene sequence: CDR1 SQVTM, CDR2 ANQGSEA. The CDR3 runs to 19 residues. The CDR3 region is CSVDSIYGRAPKLTDTQYF.

The rearrangement uses TRBV24-1 and TRBJ2-2; TCRdb's D call, TRBD1, is unchecked because there is no DNA. Germline CDR1 and CDR2: KGHDR and SFDVKD. CDR3 length: 18 residues. The CDR3 loop reads CATSDFNLRGRDTGELFF.

This chain connects TRBV5-5 to TRBJ2-7; no DNA is available, so the TRBD1 call from TCRdb remains unchecked. CDR3 length: 15 amino acids. CDR1 and CDR2 from the germline V gene are SGHKS and YYEKEE (reference sequence). The CDR3 loop reads CASSLGVQAGYEQYF.

The gene calls are TRBV20-1 and TRBJ1-4; the D call of TRBD1 rests on TCRdb alone, since no DNA is present to check it. The CDR3 covers 14 residues. Germline-derived CDR1 and CDR2 are DFQATT and SNEGSKA (reference sequence). The CDR3 loop is CSATPEGGFEKLFF.